This TCR beta chain was captured in a study of cytomegalovirus exposure and HLA in healthy donors. Profiling relied on immunoSEQ multiplex PCR, and the TCRdb table lists in-frame clones only, not all of them. The data show 130,000 or so clones, about 91% seen once. Germline V gives CDR1 SEHNR, CDR2 FQNEAQ (reference sequence). The CDR3 is made up of 15 amino acids. V lost 5 bases to trimming and J lost 1 base, with 15 bases between them. On this clone: Its antigen is undetermined.

Study outcomes and limitations: A list of around 150 TCR beta chains associated with cytomegalovirus was given. Most TCR sequences were uncommon, yet certain public TCRs appeared in many donors.

V usage is TRBV7-9 and J usage is TRBJ2-7; D perhaps matches TRBD2 (5 bases). The source is a woman in her late teens or twenties in good health and CMV-seronegative. The sequenced material came from PBMCs. In DNA form, the CDR3 reads TGTGCCAGCAGCCCCCGGGGTAGGAGTTCCTACGAGCAGTACTTC. This gives the protein CASSPRGRSSYEQYF. Full variable domain (missing parts from reference TRBV7-9 and TRBJ2-7): DTGVSQNPRHKITKRGQNVTFRCDPISEHNRLYWYRQTLGQGPEFLTYFQNEAQLEKSRLLSDRFSAERPKGSFSTLEIQRTEQGDSAMYLCASSPRGRSSYEQYFGPGTRLTVT.